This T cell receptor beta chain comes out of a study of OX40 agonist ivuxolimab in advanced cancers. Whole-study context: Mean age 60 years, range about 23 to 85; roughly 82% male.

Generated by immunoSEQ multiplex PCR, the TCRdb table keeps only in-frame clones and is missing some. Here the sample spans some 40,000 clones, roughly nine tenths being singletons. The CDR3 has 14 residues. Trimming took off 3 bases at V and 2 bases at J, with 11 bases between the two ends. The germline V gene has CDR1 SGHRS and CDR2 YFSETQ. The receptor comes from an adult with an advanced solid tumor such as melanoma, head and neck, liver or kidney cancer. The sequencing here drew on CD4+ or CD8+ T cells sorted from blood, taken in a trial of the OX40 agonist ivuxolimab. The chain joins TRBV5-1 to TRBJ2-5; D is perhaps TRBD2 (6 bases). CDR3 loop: CASSWRGSQETQYF. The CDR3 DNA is TGCGCCAGCAGCTGGCGGGGTTCTCAAGAGACCCAGTACTTC.